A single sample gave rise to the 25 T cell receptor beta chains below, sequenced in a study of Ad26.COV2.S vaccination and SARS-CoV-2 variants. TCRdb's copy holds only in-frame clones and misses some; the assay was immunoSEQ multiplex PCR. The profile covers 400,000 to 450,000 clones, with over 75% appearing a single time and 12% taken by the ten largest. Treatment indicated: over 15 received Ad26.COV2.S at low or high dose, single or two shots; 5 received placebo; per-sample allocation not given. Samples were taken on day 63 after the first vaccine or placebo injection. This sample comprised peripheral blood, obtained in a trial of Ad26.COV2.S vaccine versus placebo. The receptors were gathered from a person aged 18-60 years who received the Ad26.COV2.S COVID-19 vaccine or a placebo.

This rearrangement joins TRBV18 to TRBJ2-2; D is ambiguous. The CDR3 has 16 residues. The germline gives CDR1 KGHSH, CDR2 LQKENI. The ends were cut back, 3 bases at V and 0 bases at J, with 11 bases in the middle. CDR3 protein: CASSPQVRTNTGELFF. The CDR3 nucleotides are TGTGCCAGCTCACCGCAGGTGAGGACGAACACCGGGGAGCTGTTTTTT. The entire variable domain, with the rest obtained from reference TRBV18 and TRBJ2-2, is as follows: NAGVMQNPRHLVRRRGQEARLRCSPMKGHSHVYWYRQLPEEGLKFMVYLQKENIIDESGMPKERFSAEFPKEGPSILRIQQVVRGDSAAYFCASSPQVRTNTGELFFGEGSRLTVL.

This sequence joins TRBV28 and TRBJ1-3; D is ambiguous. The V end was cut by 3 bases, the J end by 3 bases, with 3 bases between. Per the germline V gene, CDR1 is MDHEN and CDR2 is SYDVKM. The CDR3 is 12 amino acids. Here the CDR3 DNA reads TGTGCCAGCAGTTTGAATGGAAACACCATATATTTT. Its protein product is CASSLNGNTIYF.

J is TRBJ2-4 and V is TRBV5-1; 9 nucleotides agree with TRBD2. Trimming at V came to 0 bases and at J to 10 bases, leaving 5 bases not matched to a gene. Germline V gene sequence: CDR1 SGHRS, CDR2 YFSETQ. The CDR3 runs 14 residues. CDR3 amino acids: CASSLGGLAGIQYF. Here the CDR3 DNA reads TGCGCCAGCAGCTTGGGGGGACTAGCCGGGATTCAGTACTTC.

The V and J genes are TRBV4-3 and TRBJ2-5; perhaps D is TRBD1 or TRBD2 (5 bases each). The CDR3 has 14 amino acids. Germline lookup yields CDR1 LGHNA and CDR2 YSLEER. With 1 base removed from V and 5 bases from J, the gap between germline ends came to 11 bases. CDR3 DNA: TGCGCCAGCAGCCAAGCCGGGACGGGGGAGACCCAGTACTTC. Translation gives CASSQAGTGETQYF.

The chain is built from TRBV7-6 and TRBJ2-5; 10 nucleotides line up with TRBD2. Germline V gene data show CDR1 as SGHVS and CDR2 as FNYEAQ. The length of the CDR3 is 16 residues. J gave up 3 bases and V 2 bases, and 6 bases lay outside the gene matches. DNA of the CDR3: TGTGCCAGCAGCTTAATGGCTAGCGGGGGTGAAGAGACCCAGTACTTC. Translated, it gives CASSLMASGGEETQYF.

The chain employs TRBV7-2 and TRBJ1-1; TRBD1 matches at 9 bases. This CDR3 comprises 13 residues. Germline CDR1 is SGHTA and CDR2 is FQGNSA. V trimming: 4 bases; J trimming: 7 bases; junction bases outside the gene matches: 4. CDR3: CASSSGTGNEAFF. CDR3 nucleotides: TGTGCCAGCAGCTCCGGGACAGGGAATGAAGCTTTCTTT.

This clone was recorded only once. The CDR3 reads CASSYSMTLAGGTSSYNEQFF. CDR3 bases: TGTGCCAGCAGTTACTCGATGACTCTCGCGGGAGGAACCAGCTCCTACAATGAGCAGTTCTTC. The chain couples TRBV6-2 or TRBV6-3 to TRBJ2-1, with 8 bases aligning to TRBD2. The V gene end was trimmed by 0 bases and the J gene end by 0 bases; junction bases not matched to a gene: 16. CDR3 length: 21 residues. CDR1 and CDR2 (germline): MNHEY, SVGEGT.

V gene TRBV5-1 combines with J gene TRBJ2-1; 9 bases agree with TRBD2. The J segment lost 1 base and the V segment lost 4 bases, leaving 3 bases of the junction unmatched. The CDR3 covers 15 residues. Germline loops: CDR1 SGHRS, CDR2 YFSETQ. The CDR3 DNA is TGCGCCAGCAGCGGAGCGGGAGGTTCCTACAATGAGCAGTTCTTC. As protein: CASSGAGGSYNEQFF.

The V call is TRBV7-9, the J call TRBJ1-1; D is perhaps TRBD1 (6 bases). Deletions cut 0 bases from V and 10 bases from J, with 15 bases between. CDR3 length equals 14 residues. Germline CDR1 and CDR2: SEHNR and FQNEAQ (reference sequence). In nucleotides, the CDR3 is TGTGCCAGCAGCTTAGCGCTAATGGGGGCACTAGCTTTCTTT. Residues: CASSLALMGALAFF.

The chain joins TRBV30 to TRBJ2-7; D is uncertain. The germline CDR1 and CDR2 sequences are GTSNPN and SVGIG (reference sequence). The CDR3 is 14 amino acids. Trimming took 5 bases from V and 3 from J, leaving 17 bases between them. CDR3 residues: CAWSPPRRLYEQYF. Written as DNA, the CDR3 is TGTGCCTGGTCTCCCCCCAGGCGACTCTACGAGCAGTACTTC.

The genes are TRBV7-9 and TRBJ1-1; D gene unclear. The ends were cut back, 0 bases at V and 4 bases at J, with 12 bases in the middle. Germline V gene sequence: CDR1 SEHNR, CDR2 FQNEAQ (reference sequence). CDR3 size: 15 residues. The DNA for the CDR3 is TGTGCCAGCAGCTTAGCTCCTAGCTCTGGCACTGAAGCTTTCTTT. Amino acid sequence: CASSLAPSSGTEAFF.

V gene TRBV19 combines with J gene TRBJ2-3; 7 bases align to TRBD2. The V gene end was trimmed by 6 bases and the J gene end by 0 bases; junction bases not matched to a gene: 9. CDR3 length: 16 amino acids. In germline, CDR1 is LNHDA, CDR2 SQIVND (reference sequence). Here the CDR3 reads CASSKGTTPSTDTQYF. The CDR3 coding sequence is TGTGCCAGTAGCAAAGGGACTACCCCTAGCACAGATACGCAGTATTTT.

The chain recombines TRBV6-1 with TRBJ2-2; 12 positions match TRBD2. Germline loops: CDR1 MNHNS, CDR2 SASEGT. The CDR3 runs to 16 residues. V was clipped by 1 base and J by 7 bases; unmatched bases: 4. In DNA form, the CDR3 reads TGTGCCAGCAGTGAAGAGGCTAGCGGGAGGGTCGGGGAGCTGTTTTTT. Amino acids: CASSEEASGRVGELFF.

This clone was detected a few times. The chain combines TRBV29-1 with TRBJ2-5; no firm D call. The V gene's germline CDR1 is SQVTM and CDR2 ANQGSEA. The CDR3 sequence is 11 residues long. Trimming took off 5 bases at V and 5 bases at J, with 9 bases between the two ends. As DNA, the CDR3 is TGCAGCGTTAGGGCTATGGAGACCCAGTACTTC. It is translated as CSVRAMETQYF.

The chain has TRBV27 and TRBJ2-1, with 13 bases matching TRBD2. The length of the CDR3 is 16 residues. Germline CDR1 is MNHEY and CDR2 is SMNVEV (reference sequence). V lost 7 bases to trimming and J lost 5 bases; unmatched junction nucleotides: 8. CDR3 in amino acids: CASTLDGTSGDNEQFF. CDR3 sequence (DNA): TGTGCCAGCACCTTAGACGGGACTAGCGGGGACAATGAGCAGTTCTTC.

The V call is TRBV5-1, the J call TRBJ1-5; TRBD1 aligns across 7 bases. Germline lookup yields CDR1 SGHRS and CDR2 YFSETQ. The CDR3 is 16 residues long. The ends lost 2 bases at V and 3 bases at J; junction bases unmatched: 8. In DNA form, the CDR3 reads TGCGCCAGCAGCTTAGAACCGGGACAGTACAATCAGCCCCAGCATTTT. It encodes CASSLEPGQYNQPQHF.

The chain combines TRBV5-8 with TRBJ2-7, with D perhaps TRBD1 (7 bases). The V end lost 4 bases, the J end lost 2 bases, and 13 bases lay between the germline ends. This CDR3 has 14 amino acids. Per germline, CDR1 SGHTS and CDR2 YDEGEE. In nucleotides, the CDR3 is TGTGCCAGCAGCCCCCGCAGGGGGGCCTACGAGCAGTACTTC. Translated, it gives CASSPRRGAYEQYF.

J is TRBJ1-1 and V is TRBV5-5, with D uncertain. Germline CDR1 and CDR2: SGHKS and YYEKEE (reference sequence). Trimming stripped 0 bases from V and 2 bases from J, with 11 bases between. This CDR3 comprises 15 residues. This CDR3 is CASSLAGQPNTEAFF. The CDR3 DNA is TGTGCCAGCAGCTTGGCCGGCCAGCCCAACACTGAAGCTTTCTTT.

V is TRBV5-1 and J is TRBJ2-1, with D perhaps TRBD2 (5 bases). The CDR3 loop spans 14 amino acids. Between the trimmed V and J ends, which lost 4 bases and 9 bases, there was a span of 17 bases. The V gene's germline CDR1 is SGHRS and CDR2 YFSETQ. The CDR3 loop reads CASSQDVGGAEQFF. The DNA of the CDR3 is TGCGCCAGCAGCCAGGACGTTGGAGGCGCTGAGCAGTTCTTC.

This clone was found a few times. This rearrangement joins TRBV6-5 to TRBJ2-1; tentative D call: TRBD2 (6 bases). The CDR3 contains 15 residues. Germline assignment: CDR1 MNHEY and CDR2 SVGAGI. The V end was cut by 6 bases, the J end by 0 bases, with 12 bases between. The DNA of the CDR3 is TGTGCCAGCAGGGGTCTCGGGGGCTCCTACAATGAGCAGTTCTTC. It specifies CASRGLGGSYNEQFF.

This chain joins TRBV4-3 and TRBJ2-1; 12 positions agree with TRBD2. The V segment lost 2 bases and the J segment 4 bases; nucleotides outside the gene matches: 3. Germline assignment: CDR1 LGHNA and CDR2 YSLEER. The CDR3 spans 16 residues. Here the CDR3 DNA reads TGCGCCAGCAGCCAAACTCTAGCGGGAGGGTACAATGAGCAGTTCTTC. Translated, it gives CASSQTLAGGYNEQFF.

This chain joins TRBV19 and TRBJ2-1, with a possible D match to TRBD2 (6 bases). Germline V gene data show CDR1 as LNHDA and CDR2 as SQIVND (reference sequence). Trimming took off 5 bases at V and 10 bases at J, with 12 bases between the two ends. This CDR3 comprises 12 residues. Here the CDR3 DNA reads TGTGCCAGTAGTCCGGAGGGTGACGAGCAGTTCTTC. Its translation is CASSPEGDEQFF.

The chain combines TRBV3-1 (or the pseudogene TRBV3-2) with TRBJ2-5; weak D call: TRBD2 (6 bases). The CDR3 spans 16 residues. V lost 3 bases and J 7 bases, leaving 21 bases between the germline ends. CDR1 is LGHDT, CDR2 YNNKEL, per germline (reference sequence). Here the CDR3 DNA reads TGTGCCAGCAGCCATGCGACTCGGGGAGGTGTTGCGACCCAGTACTTC. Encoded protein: CASSHATRGGVATQYF.

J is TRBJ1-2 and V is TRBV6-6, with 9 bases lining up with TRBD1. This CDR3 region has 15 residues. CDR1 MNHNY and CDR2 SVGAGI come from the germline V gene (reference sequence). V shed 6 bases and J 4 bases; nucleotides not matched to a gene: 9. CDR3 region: CASSQQGTGSYGYTF. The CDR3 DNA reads TGTGCCAGCAGCCAACAAGGGACAGGGTCCTATGGCTACACCTTC.

Here the CDR3 DNA reads TGTGCCAGCTCACCAAGGCCGGGACTAGCGGGAGGATACGAGCAGTACTTC. It encodes CASSPRPGLAGGYEQYF. The V gene is TRBV18, the J gene TRBJ2-7; TRBD2 matches 15 bases. The CDR3 is 17 residues long. The germline CDR1 and CDR2 sequences are KGHSH and LQKENI. V lost 2 bases, J lost 4 bases, and 6 bases stayed unmatched.